The 13 T cell receptor beta chains below come from one sample, sequenced in a study of blood T cell repertoires in COVID-19. Only in-frame clones appear in the TCRdb table, and some are missing; sequencing was by immunoSEQ multiplex PCR. Here the sample spans approximately 150,000 clones, 81% being singletons. Sequencing input: PBMCs or T cells enriched from blood (not recorded which). Source of these receptors: a woman in her 40s with acute COVID-19.

The rearrangement joins TRBV27 to TRBJ1-4; D is ambiguous. The CDR3 is 14 amino acids. Trimming took 3 bases from V and 4 from J, leaving 9 bases between them. Per germline, CDR1 MNHEY and CDR2 SMNVEV (reference sequence). The CDR3 bases are TGTGCCAGCAGTTTCGACGGACTTAATGAAAAACTGTTTTTT. Protein: CASSFDGLNEKLFF.

The chain combines TRBV27 with TRBJ2-7, with TRBD1 matching 8 bases. Trimming took 6 bases from V and 3 from J; bases not matched to a gene: 4. CDR3 size: 13 residues. Germline CDR1 is MNHEY and CDR2 is SMNVEV (reference sequence). The CDR3 sequence is CASRLGQGYEQYV. The DNA for the CDR3 is TGTGCCAGCAGATTAGGACAGGGCTACGAGCAGTACGTC.

This chain links TRBV5-4 with TRBJ2-1; 12 nucleotides line up with TRBD2. Germline loops: CDR1 SGHNT, CDR2 YYREEE (reference sequence). CDR3 length: 15 residues. The junction had 5 bases not matched to a gene; V was cut back by 4 bases and J by 6 bases. The CDR3 DNA reads TGTGCCAGCAGCCGTGCTAGCGGGAGGGCCAATGAGCAGTTCTTC. Its translation is CASSRASGRANEQFF.

The chain has TRBV5-1 and TRBJ1-6; D unresolved. The CDR3 runs to 15 residues. The germline V gene encodes CDR1 SGHRS and CDR2 YFSETQ. V lost 3 bases to trimming and J lost 8 bases, with 15 bases between them. The CDR3 is CASSWGGRADSPLHF. In DNA, the CDR3 is TGCGCCAGCAGCTGGGGAGGTCGGGCAGATTCACCCCTCCACTTT.

J is TRBJ2-3 and V is TRBV9; possibly TRBD2 for D (6 bases). The germline V gene has CDR1 SGDLS and CDR2 YYNGEE. The V and J ends lost 2 bases and 1 base respectively, with 20 bases between them. The CDR3 spans 18 residues. CDR3 protein: CASSVIGESGSGTDTQYF. CDR3 bases: TGTGCCAGCAGCGTCATCGGGGAAAGCGGGTCAGGCACAGATACGCAGTATTTT.

This chain links TRBV9 with TRBJ2-1; possibly TRBD2 for D (5 bases). Trimming left V 3 bases short and J 5 bases short, with 15 bases between. Germline V gene lookup returns CDR1 SGDLS and CDR2 YYNGEE. The CDR3 has 15 residues. CDR3 amino acids: CASSAYPGLHNEQFF. CDR3 DNA: TGTGCCAGCAGCGCCTACCCGGGATTACACAATGAGCAGTTCTTC.

The rearrangement joins TRBV5-1 to TRBJ2-7; TRBD1 matches 7 bases. The V gene end was trimmed by 4 bases and the J gene end by 0 bases; junction bases not matched to a gene: 4. The CDR3 runs 14 residues. CDR1 is SGHRS and CDR2 is YFSETQ in the germline V gene. The CDR3 protein is CASSPTGDSYEQYF. The CDR3 bases are TGCGCCAGCAGCCCCACAGGGGACTCCTACGAGCAGTACTTC.

The CDR3 coding sequence is TGCAGTGCTAGACCGAACTATGGCTACACCTTC. It is translated as CSARPNYGYTF. The V call is TRBV20-1, the J call TRBJ1-2; D call uncertain. V was cut by 2 bases and J by 2 bases, with 3 bases left in between. Germline CDR1 is DFQATT and CDR2 is SNEGSKA (reference sequence). The CDR3 spans 11 residues.

The chain has TRBV3-1 (or the pseudogene TRBV3-2) and TRBJ1-2, with 7 bases fitting TRBD1. This CDR3 has 13 amino acids. CDR1 and CDR2 from the germline V gene are LGHDT and YNNKEL (reference sequence). With V trimmed by 2 bases and J by 6 bases, 3 bases remained unmatched. The CDR3 loop is CASSQHGQDGYTF. For the CDR3, the DNA is TGTGCCAGCAGCCAACACGGACAGGATGGCTACACCTTC.

Worth noting for this clone: Other DNA sequences within the sample encode an identical CDR3. The chain joins TRBV18 to TRBJ1-2; TRBD1 matches at 10 bases. The V segment lost 0 bases and the J segment 8 bases; nucleotides outside the gene matches: 3. The CDR3 sequence is 14 residues long. Germline V gives CDR1 KGHSH, CDR2 LQKENI. The CDR3 sequence is CASSPPDRGLGYTF. DNA of the CDR3: TGTGCCAGCTCACCACCTGACAGGGGGCTAGGCTACACCTTC.

The chain employs TRBV30 and TRBJ1-1; D not certain. Trimming shortened V by 0 bases and J by 1 base, and 12 bases separated the two germline ends. The CDR3 sequence is 15 residues long. Germline CDR1 GTSNPN, CDR2 SVGIG (reference sequence). As DNA, the CDR3 is TGTGCCTGGAGTGTACCCAGCGCTGAGAACACTGAAGCTTTCTTT. Translation gives CAWSVPSAENTEAFF. The variable domain in full, completed from reference TRBV30 and TRBJ1-1, reads SQTIHQWPATLVQPVGSPLSLECTVEGTSNPNLYWYRQAAGRGLQLLFYSVGIGQISSEVPQNLSASRPQDRQFILSSKKLLLSDSGFYLCAWSVPSAENTEAFFGQGTRLTVV.

This chain uses TRBV19 with TRBJ1-2, with no clear D. This CDR3 contains 11 residues. Trimming pared 3 bases from V and 5 bases from J, leaving 4 bases between. The germline V gene has CDR1 LNHDA and CDR2 SQIVND (reference sequence). CDR3 amino acids: CASSIGYGYTF. CDR3 coding DNA: TGTGCCAGTAGTATCGGGTATGGCTACACCTTC.

This clone occurred once. The rearrangement links TRBV29-1 to TRBJ2-1; TRBD1 matches at 7 bases. The CDR3 length is 14 residues. V was pared by 7 bases and J by 9 bases, with 15 bases of the junction left unmatched. The germline CDR1 and CDR2 sequences are SQVTM and ANQGSEA. For the CDR3, the DNA is TGCAGCGCTTCCTTACAGGGGTACGTGGGTGAGCAGTTCTTC. Translating gives CSASLQGYVGEQFF.